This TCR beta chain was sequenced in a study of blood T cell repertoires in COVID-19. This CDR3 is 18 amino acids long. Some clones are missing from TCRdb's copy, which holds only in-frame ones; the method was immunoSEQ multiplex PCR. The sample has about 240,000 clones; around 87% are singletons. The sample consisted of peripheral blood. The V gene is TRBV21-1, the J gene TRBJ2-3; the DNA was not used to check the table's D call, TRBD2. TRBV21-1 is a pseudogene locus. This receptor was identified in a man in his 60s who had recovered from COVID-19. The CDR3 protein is CASSHRGLKRGGSDTQYF. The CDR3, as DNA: TGTGCCAGCAGCCATCGCGGTTTGAAGCGGGGGGGTTCAGATACGCAGTATTTT.